This is a list of T cell receptor beta chains from one sample in a study of PD-1 blockade in classical Hodgkin lymphoma. Assay: immunoSEQ multiplex PCR; the TCRdb copy retains only in-frame clones and omits some. Among roughly 20,000 clones listed, more than 80% were seen once. The specimen comprised peripheral blood mononuclear cells (PBMCs), sampled before the second cycle of nivolumab. These receptors all come from a human donor with classical Hodgkin lymphoma. The conserved cysteine and the conserved F or W are not part of the CDR3 here.

V: TRBV4-1; length: 19; J: TRBJ2-1; CDR3: ASSWNPRTSGGATGRNEQF
V: TRBV7-9; length: 12; J: TRBJ1-2; CDR3: ASTPQSMNYGYT
V: TRBV7-3; length: 14; J: TRBJ2-1; CDR3: ASSLRGTVPYNEQF
V: TRBV5-1; length: 13; J: TRBJ1-5; CDR3: ASSSGPGADQPQH
V: TRBV7-8; length: 12; J: TRBJ1-6; CDR3: ASSLESANSPLH
V: TRBV28; length: 10; J: TRBJ2-7; CDR3: ASTPPRGKQY
V: TRBV7-2; length: 13; J: TRBJ1-3; CDR3: ASSWGQGAGNTIY
V: TRBV21-1; length: 14; J: TRBJ1-1; CDR3: ASSQGEGIMNTEAF
V: TRBV9; length: 13; J: TRBJ2-3; CDR3: ASRPPGGQTDTQY
V: TRBV7-2; length: 14; J: TRBJ1-2; CDR3: ASSLEMGSLRKGYT
V: TRBV5-1; length: 13; J: TRBJ1-5; CDR3: ASSTMDSFNQPQH
V: TRBV6-1; length: 11; J: TRBJ1-5; CDR3: ASSDSSNQPQH
V: TRBV6-6; length: 10; J: TRBJ1-1; CDR3: ASSRTGIEAF
V: TRBV5-1; length: 12; J: TRBJ2-7; CDR3: ASSPQGAVYEQY
V: TRBV5-1; length: 12; J: TRBJ2-7; CDR3: ASSPLGLTYEQY